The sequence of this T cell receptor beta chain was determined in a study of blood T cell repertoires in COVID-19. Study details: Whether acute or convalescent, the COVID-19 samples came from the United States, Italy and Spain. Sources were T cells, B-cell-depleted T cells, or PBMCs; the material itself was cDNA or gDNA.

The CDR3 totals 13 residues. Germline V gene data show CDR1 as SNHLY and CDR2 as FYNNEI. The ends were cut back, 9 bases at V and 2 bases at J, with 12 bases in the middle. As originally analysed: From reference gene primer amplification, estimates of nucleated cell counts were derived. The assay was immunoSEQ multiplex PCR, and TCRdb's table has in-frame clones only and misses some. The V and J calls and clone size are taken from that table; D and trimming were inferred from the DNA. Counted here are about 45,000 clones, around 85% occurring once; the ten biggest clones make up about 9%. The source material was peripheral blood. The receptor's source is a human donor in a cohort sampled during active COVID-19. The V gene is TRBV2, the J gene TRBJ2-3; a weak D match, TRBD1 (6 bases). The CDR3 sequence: CASNWGPTDTQYF. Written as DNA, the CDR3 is TGTGCCAGTAACTGGGGGCCCACAGATACGCAGTATTTT.